This T cell receptor beta chain was sequenced in a study of blood T cell repertoires in COVID-19 (dated by TCRdb to 2020 to 2022). About the investigation overall: Samples from collaborators originated in the United States, Italy and Spain and spanned both the acute and convalescent phases of COVID-19. Samples came from the ongoing ImmuneRACE study (first 160 participants) plus 1,254 subjects from 6 global collaborators. Nearly every sample came with metadata listing a de-identified subject ID, COVID-19 status, age in years and sex. HLA class I and class II types, where available, came from metadata supplied by the sample provider rather than from assay-based typing. The repertoires were released in a freely available public database meant as a resource for research on the immune response to SARS-CoV-2. Deeply sampled blood TCRbeta repertoires from subjects exposed to, actively infected with, or recovered from COVID-19 were included in the dataset. The material from the prospective study consisted of cDNA or gDNA derived from T cells, B-cell-depleted T cells, or PBMCs.

For this clone: Its antigen remains unidentified. It has no much larger one-base neighbor in the sample; base qualities were not kept.

Unmatched junction bases come to 2, with V trimmed by 4 bases and J by 0 bases. The CDR1 and CDR2 encoded by the germline V gene (reference sequence) are SEHNR and FQNEAQ. The CDR3 starts with the cysteine, ends with the phenylalanine, and has 15 residues. Only the CDR3 DNA stays, 45 bases, in frame from base 1. Results and caveats for the whole study, not just this receptor: How much clinical and demographic metadata was included differed by source and by participant, and the metadata was provided uncurated.

The immunoSEQ Assay, a bias-controlled multiplex PCR, was used to amplify TCRbeta CDR3 regions from genomic DNA. The original methods were these. Nucleated cell counts per sample were estimated from amplification of reference gene primers within the assay. Sequence reads were collapsed and filtered to measure the absolute abundance of every unique TCRbeta CDR3 rearrangement. For each sample, productive Simpson clonality was calculated by taking the square root of Simpson's diversity index across productive rearrangements. Sourced from immuneACCESS, this table was stored by TCRdb with only in-frame sequences that have V and J called. A share of the clones is absent; for the studies checked, an unresolved V gene accounts for under half, and the remainder has no known explanation. V and J calls and clone size come straight from that table; D and trimming were deduced from the DNA. Across this sample there are roughly 53,000 clones, with 85% to 90% seen only once. The leading ten clones occupy over 4.5% of the sample.

The collaborating institutions used their own protocols to collect whole blood in K2EDTA tubes. For TCRbeta analysis, collaborators shipped samples in one of three forms: frozen whole blood, isolated PBMCs, or DNA extracted from either of those sample types. The chain is assembled from TRBV7-9 and TRBJ1-3; 8 junctional bases match TRBD1. The sample comprised peripheral blood. This receptor was taken from a man aged 35 to 55 with active COVID-19. The CDR3 here reads CASSWGQASGNTIYF. The DNA sequence is TGTGCCAGCAGCTGGGGACAGGCCTCTGGAAACACCATATATTTT.